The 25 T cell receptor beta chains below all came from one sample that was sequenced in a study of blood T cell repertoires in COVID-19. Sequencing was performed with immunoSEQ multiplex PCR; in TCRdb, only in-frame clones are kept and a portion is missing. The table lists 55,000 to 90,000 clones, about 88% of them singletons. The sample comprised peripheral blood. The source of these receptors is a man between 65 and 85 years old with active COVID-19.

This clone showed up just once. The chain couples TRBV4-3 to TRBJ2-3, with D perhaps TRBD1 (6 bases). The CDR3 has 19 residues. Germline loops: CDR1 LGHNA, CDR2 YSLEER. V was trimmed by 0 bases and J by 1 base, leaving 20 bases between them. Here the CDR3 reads CASSQDSPRVGAGTDTQYF. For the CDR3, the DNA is TGCGCCAGCAGCCAAGATTCCCCCAGGGTGGGGGCGGGCACAGATACGCAGTATTTT.

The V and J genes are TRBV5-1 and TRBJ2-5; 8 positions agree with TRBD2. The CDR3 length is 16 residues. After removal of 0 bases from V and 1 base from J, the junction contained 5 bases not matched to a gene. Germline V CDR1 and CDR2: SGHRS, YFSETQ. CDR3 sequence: CASSLVRAGAQETQYF. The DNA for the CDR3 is TGCGCCAGCAGCTTGGTTCGAGCGGGAGCCCAAGAGACCCAGTACTTC.

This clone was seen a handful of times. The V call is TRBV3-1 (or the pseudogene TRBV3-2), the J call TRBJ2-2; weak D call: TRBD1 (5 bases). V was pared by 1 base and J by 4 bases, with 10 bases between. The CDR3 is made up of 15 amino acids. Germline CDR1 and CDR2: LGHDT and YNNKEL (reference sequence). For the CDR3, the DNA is TGTGCCAGCAGCCAAGGGGTCAGGGCCACCGGGGAGCTGTTTTTT. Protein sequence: CASSQGVRATGELFF.

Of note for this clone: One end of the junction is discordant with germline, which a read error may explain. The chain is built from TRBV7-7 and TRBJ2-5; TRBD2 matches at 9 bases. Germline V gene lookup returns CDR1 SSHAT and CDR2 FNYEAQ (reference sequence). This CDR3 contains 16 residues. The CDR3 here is CASSLGAASGVAAQYF. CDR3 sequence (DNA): TGTGCTAGCAGCTTAGGGGCCGCTAGCGGGGTCGCGGCCCAGTACTTC.

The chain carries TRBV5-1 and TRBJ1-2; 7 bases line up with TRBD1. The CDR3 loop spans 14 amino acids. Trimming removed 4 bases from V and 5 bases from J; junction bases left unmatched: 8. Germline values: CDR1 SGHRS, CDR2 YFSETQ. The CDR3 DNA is TGCGCCAGCAGCGTCGACAGGGCGGCATATGGCTACACCTTC. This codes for CASSVDRAAYGYTF.

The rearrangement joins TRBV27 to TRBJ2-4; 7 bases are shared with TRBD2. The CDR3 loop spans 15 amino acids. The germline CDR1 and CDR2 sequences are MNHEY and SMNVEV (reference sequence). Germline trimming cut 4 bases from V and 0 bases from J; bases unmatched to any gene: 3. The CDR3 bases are TGTGCCAGCAGTTCCCCGGGGGGAGCCAAAAACATTCAGTACTTC. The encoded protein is CASSSPGGAKNIQYF.

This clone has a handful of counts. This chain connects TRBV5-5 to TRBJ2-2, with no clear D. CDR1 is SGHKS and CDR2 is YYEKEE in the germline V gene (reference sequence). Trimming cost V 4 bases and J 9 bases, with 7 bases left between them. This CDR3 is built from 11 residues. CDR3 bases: TGTGCCAGCAGCCTTGGCCGGGAGCTGTTTTTT. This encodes CASSLGRELFF.

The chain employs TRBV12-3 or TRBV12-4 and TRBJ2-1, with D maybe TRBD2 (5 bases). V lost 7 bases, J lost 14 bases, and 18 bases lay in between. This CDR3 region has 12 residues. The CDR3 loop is CASTRLRGREFF. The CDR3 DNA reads TGTGCCAGCACGCGACTCCGGGGTCGGGAGTTCTTC.

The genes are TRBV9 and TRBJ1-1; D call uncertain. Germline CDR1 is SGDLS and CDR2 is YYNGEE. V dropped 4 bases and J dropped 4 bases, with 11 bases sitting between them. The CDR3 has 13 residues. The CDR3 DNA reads TGTGCCAGCAGCCTTGCGGCGGGCACTGAAGCTTTCTTT. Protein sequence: CASSLAAGTEAFF.

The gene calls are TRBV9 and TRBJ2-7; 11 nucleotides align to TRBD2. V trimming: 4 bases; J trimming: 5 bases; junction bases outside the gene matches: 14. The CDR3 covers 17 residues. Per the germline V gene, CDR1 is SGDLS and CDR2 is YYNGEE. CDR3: CASSPNHRIAGGDEQYF. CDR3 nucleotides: TGTGCCAGCAGCCCCAATCATCGGATAGCGGGAGGGGACGAGCAGTACTTC.

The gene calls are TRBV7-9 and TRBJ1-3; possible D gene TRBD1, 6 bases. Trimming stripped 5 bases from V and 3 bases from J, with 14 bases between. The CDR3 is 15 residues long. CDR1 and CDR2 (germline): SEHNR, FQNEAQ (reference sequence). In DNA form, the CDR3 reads TGTGCCAGCAGCCGGGGGGGCGGCTTTGGAAACACCATATATTTT. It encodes CASSRGGGFGNTIYF.

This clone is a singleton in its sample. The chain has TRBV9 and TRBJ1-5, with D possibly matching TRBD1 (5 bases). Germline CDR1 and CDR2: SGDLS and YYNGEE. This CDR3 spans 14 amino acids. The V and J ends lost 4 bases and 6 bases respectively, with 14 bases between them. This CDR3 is CASSFHDSGQPQHF. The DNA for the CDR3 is TGTGCCAGCAGCTTCCACGACAGTGGTCAGCCCCAGCATTTT.

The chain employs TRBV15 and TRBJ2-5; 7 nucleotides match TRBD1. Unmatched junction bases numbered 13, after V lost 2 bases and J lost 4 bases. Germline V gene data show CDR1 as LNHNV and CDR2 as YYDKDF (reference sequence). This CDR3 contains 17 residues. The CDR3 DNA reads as TGTGCCACCAGCAGACCCACGAGGGGGCCAGGCTCAGAGACCCAGTACTTC. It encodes CATSRPTRGPGSETQYF.

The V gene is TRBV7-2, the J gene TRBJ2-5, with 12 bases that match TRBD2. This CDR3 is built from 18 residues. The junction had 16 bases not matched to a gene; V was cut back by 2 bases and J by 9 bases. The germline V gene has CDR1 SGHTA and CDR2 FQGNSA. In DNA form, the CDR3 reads TGTGCCAGCAGCTTACTTGGCAGCCGGACTAGCGGGATGCTTGCCCAGTACTTC. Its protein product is CASSLLGSRTSGMLAQYF. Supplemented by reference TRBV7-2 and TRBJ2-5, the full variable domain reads GAGVSQSPSNKVTEKGKDVELRCDPISGHTALYWYRQSLGQGLEFLIYFQGNSAPDKSGLPSDRFSAERTGGSVSTLTIQRTQQEDSAVYLCASSLLGSRTSGMLAQYFGPGTRLLVL.

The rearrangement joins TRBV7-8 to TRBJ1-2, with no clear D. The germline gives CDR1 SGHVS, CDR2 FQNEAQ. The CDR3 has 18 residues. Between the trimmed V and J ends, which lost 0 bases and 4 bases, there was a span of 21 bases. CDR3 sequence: CASSLAAPGGPHSYGYTF. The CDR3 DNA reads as TGTGCCAGCAGCTTAGCGGCCCCTGGAGGGCCTCACTCCTATGGCTACACCTTC. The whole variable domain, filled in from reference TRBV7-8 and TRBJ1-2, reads GAGVSQSPRYKVAKRGQDVALRCDPISGHVSLFWYQQALGQGPEFLTYFQNEAQLDKSGLPSDRFFAERPEGSVSTLKIQRTQQEDSAVYLCASSLAAPGGPHSYGYTFGSGTRLTVV.

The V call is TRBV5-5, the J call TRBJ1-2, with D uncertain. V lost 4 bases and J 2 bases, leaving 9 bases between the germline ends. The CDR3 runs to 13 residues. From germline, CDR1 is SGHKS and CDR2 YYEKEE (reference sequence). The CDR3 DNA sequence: TGTGCCAGCAGCCCCAGCGTCAACTATGGCTACACCTTC. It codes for CASSPSVNYGYTF.

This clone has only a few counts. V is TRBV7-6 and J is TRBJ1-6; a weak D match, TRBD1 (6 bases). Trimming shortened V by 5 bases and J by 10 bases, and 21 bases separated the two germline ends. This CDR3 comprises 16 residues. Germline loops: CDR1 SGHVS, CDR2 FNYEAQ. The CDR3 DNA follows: TGTGCCAGCAGCCCACTCTCGACAGGAAATAGGTCACCCCTCCACTTT. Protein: CASSPLSTGNRSPLHF.

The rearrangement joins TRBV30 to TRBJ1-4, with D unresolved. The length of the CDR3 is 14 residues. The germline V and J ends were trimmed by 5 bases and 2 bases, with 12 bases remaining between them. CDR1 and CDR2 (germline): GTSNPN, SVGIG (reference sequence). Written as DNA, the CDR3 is TGTGCCTGGGGCCGGCGGCGGACTAATGAAAAACTGTTTTTT. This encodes CAWGRRRTNEKLFF.

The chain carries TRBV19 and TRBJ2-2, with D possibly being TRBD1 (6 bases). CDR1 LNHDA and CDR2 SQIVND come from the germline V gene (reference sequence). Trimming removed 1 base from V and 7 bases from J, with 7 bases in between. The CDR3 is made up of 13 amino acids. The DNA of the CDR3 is TGTGCCAGTAGTATAGGCAGGGGCGGGGAGCTGTTTTTT. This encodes CASSIGRGGELFF.

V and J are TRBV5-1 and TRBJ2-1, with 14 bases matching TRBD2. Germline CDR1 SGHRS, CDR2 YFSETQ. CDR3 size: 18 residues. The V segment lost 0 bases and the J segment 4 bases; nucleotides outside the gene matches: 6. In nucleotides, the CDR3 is TGCGCCAGCAGCTTGGCGGGACTAGCGGGAGCGCGGTACAATGAGCAGTTCTTC. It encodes CASSLAGLAGARYNEQFF.

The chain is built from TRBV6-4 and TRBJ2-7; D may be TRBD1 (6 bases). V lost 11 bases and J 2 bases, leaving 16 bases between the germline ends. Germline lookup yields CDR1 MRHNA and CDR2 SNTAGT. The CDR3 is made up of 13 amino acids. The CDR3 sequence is CASAGTSTYEQYF. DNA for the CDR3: TGTGCCTCCGCCGGGACATCGACCTACGAGCAGTACTTC.

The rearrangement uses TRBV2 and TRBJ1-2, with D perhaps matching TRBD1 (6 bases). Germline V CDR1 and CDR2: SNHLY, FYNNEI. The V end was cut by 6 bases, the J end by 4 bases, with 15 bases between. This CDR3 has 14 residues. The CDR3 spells CASSAQGSAYGYTF. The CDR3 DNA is TGTGCCAGCAGCGCCCAGGGGTCGGCCTATGGCTACACCTTC.

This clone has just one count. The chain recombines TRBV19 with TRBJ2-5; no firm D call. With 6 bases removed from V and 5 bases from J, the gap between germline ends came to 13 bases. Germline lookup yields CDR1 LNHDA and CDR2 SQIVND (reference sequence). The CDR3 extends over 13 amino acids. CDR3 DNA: TGTGCCAGTAGCCGGCGGCAGACCGAGACCCAGTACTTC. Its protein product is CASSRRQTETQYF.

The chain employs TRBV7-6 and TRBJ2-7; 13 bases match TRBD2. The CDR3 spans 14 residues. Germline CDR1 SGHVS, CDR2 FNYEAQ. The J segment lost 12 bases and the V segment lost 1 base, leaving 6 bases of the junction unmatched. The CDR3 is CASSLVTSGRALYF. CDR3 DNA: TGTGCCAGCAGCTTAGTAACTAGCGGGAGGGCCTTGTACTTC. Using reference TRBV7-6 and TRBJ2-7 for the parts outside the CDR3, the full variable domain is GAGVSQSPRYKVTKRGQDVALRCDPISGHVSLYWYRQALGQGPEFLTYFNYEAQQDKSGLPNDRFSAERPEGSISTLTIQRTEQRDSAMYRCASSLVTSGRALYFGPGTRLTVT.

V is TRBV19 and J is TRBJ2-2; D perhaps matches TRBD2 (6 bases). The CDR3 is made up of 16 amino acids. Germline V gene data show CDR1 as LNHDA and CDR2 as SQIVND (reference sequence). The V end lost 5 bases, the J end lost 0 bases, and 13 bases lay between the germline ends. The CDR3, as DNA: TGTGCCAGTAGTCCACGCGGGACTCCGAACACCGGGGAGCTGTTTTTT. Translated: CASSPRGTPNTGELFF.